This T cell receptor beta chain comes out of a study of blood T cell repertoires in COVID-19. The CDR3 runs 15 residues. CDR1 is SEHNR and CDR2 is FQNEAQ in the germline V gene (reference sequence). The ends were cut back, 1 base at V and 8 bases at J, with 12 bases in the middle. Sequencing used immunoSEQ multiplex PCR; TCRdb keeps in-frame clones, though not all of them. In the table there are a few hundred thousand clones, 85% to 90% of which are singletons. The receptor was derived from a man between 50 and 59 years old with acute or convalescent COVID-19. Specimen: peripheral blood. The chain uses TRBV7-9 and TRBJ1-6; no clear D. CDR3 sequence reads: CASSLGVTRDSPLHF. CDR3 sequence (DNA): TGTGCCAGCAGCTTAGGAGTAACACGGGATTCACCCCTCCACTTT.